The entry below gives a single T cell receptor beta chain sequence along with its context. Per germline, CDR1 MNHEY and CDR2 SVGAGI. The CDR3 runs to 13 residues. V was shortened by 2 bases and J by 7 bases, with 8 bases between the two germline ends. This sample is drawn from a study of shared T cell receptors in the human thymus. Method: immunoSEQ multiplex PCR; TCRdb's copy keeps in-frame clones and lacks some. In the table there are 700,000 or so clones, approximately 83% of which are singletons. These sequences were also reported in another study, on human thymus T cells. That study adds: Samples came from healthy Finnish infants during open corrective cardiac surgery. Corrective heart surgery yielded resections, and these provided the thymus tissue. Repertoires sampled from thymus and blood appeared biased in V and J gene usage.

Sequenced input: thymocytes. The TCR sequence derives from a girl under two years old with a congenital heart defect. The rearrangement links TRBV6-5 to TRBJ2-2, with D perhaps matching TRBD1 (5 bases). DNA for the CDR3: TGTGCCAGCAGTTACACGGACAACGGGGAGCTGTTTTTT. This encodes CASSYTDNGELFF.